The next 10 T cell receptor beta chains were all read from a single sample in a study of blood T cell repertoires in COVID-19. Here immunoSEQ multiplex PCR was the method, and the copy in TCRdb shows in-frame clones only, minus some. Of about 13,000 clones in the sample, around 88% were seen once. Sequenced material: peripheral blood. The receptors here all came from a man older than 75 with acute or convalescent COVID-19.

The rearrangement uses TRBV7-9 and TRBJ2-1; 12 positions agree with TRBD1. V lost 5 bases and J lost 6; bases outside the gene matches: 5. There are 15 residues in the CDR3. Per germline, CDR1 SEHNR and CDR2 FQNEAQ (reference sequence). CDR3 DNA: TGTGCCAGCAGCCCCCGGGACAGGGGGCGCAATGAGCAGTTCTTC. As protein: CASSPRDRGRNEQFF. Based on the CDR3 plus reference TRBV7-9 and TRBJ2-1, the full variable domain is DTGVSQNPRHKITKRGQNVTFRCDPISEHNRLYWYRQTLGQGPEFLTYFQNEAQLEKSRLLSDRFSAERPKGSFSTLEIQRTEQGDSAMYLCASSPRDRGRNEQFFGPGTRLTVL.

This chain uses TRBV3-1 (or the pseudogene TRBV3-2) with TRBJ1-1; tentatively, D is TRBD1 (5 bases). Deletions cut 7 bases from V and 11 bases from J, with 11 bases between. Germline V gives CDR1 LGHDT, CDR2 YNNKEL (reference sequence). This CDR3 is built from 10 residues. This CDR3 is CASIGGEAFF. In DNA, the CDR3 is TGTGCCAGCATCGGGGGGGAGGCTTTCTTT.

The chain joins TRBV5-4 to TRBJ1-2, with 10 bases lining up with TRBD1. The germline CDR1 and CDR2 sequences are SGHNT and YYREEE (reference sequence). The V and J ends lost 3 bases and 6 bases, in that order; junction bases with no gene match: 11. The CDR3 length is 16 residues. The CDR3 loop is CASSSTGGALRDGYTF. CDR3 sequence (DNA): TGTGCCAGCAGCTCGACAGGGGGCGCTTTAAGGGATGGCTACACCTTC.

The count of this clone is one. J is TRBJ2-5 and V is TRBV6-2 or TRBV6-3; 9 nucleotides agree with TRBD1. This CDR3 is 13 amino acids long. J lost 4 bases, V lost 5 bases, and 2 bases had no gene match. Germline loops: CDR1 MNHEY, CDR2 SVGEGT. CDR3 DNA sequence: TGTGCCAGCAGTCACAGGGGGCGAGAGACCCAGTACTTC. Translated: CASSHRGRETQYF.

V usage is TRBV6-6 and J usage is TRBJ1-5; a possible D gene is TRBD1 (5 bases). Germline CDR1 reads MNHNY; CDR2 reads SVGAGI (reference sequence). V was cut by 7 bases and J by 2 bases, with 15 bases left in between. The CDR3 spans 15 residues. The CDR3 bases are TGTGCCAGCACCATGGGAGGGGCGGGCAATCAGCCCCAGCATTTT. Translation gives CASTMGGAGNQPQHF.

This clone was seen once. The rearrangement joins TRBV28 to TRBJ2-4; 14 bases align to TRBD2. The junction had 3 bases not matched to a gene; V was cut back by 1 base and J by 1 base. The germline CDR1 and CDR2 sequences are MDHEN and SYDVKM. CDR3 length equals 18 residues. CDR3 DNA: TGTGCCAGCAGTTTATTCGGGACTAGCGGGAGCGCCAAAAACATTCAGTACTTC. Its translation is CASSLFGTSGSAKNIQYF.

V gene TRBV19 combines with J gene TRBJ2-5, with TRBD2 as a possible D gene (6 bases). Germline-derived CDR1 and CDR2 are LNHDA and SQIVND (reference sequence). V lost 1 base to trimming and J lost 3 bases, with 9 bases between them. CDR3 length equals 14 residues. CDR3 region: CASSIGRAEETQYF. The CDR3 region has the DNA TGTGCCAGTAGTATAGGGAGGGCTGAAGAGACCCAGTACTTC. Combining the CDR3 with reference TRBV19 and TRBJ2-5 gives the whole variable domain DGGITQSPKYLFRKEGQNVTLSCEQNLNHDAMYWYRQDPGQGLRLIYYSQIVNDFQKGDIAEGYSVSREKKESFPLTVTSAQKNPTAFYLCASSIGRAEETQYFGPGTRLLVL.

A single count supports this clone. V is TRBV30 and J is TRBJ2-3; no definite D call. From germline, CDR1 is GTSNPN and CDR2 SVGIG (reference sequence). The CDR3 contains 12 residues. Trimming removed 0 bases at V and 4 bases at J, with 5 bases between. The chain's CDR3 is CAWSVGSDTQYF. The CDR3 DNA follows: TGTGCCTGGAGTGTCGGGTCAGATACGCAGTATTTT.

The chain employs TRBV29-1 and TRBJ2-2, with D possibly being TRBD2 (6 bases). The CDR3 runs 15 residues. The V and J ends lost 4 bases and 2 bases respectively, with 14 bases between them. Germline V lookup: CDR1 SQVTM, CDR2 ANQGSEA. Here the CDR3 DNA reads TGCAGCGTTGGTTCGGGAGAGATAAACACCGGGGAGCTGTTTTTT. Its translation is CSVGSGEINTGELFF.

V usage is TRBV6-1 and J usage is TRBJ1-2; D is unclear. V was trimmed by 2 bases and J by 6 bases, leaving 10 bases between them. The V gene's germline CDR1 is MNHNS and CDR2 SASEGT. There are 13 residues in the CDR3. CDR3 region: CASSERGSNGYTF. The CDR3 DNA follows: TGTGCCAGCAGTGAACGAGGATCAAATGGCTACACCTTC.